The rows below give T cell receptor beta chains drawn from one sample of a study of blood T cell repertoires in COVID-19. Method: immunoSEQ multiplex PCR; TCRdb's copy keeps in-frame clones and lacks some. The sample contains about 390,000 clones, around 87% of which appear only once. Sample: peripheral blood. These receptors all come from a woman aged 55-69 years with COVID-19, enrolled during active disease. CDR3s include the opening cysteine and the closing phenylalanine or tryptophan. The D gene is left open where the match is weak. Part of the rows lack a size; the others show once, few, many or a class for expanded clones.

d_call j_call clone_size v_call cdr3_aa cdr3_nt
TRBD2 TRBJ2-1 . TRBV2 CASRRLAGGNNEQFF TGTGCCAGCAGGAGGCTAGCGGGGGGAAACAATGAGCAGTTCTTC
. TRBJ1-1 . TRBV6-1 CASSEVGGNTEAFF TGTGCCAGCAGTGAAGTCGGGGGGAACACTGAAGCTTTCTTT
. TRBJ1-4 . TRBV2 CASNLRRDEKLFF TGTGCCAGCAATCTCCGACGGGATGAAAAACTGTTTTTT
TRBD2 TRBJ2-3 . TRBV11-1 CASSLEAGGTDTQYF TGTGCCAGCAGCTTAGAGGCGGGGGGCACAGATACGCAGTATTTT
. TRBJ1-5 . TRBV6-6 CASSTPGGPSRPQHF TGTGCCAGCAGTACGCCGGGGGGTCCTTCAAGGCCCCAGCATTTT
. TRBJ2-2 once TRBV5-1 CASSLSAVQRGGELFF TGCGCCAGCAGCCTCTCGGCAGTCCAAAGAGGCGGGGAGCTGTTTTTT
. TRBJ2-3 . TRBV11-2 CASSSRQTSTDTQYF TGTGCCAGCAGCTCCAGACAGACAAGCACAGATACGCAGTATTTT
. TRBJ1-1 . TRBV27 CASSLYQGRNTEAFF TGTGCCAGCAGTTTATACCAGGGGAGGAACACTGAAGCTTTCTTT
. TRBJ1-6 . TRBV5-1 CASSLGGDSYSPLHF TGCGCCAGCAGCTTGGGGGGTGACAGTTACTCACCCCTCCACTTT
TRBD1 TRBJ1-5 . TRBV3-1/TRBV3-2 CASSLGQGRQPQHF TGTGCCAGCAGCCTTGGACAGGGACGTCAGCCCCAGCATTTT
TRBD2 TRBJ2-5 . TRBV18 CASSLGLAGQETQYF TGTGCCAGCTCATTGGGACTAGCGGGGCAAGAGACCCAGTACTTC
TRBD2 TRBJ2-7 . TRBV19 CASSTLSGGTYEQYF TGTGCCAGTAGTACCCTTAGCGGGGGGACCTACGAGCAGTACTTC
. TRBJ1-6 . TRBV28 CATHGVPRGSPLHF TGTGCCACCCATGGGGTCCCCCGGGGATCACCCCTCCACTTT
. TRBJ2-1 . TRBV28 CASSVAGPEQFF TGTGCCAGCAGTGTCGCAGGGCCGGAGCAGTTCTTC
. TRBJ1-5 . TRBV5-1 CASSLEGVWNQPQHF TGCGCCAGCAGCCTTGAGGGGGTCTGGAATCAGCCCCAGCATTTT
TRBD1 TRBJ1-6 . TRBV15 CATSRRDRGSLDRNSPLHF TGTGCCACCAGCAGGAGGGACAGGGGATCCCTAGACAGGAATTCACCCCTCCACTTT